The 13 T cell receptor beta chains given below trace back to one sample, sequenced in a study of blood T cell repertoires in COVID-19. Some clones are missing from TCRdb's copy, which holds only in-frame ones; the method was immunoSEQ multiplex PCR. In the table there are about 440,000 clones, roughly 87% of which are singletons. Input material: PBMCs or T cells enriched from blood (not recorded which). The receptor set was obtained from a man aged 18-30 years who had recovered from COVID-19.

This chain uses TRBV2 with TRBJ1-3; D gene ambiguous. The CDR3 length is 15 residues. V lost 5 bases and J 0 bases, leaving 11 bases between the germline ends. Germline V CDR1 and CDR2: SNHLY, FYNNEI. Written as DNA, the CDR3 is TGTGCCAGCAGTTGGATCAGCGTCTCTGGAAACACCATATATTTT. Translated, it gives CASSWISVSGNTIYF. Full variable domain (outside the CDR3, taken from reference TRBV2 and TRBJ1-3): EPEVTQTPSHQVTQMGQEVILRCVPISNHLYFYWYRQILGQKVEFLVSFYNNEISEKSEIFDDQFSVERPDGSNFTLKIRSTKLEDSAMYFCASSWISVSGNTIYFGEGSWLTVV.

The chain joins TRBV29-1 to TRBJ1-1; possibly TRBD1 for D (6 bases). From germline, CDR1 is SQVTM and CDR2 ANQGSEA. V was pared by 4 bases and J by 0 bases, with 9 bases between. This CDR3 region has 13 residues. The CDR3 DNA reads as TGCAGCGTTGTGAGGGGGATGAACACTGAAGCTTTCTTT. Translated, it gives CSVVRGMNTEAFF. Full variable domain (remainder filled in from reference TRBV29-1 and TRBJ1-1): SAVISQKPSRDICQRGTSLTIQCQVDSQVTMMFWYRQQPGQSLTLIATANQGSEATYESGFVIDKFPISRPNLTFSTLTVSNMSPEDSSIYLCSVVRGMNTEAFFGQGTRLTVV.

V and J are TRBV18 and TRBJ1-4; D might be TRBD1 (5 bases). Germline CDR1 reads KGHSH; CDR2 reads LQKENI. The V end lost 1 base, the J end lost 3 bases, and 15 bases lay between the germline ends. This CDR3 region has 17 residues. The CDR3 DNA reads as TGTGCCAGCTCACCACGGACACTTGCTCAGTCTAATGAAAAACTGTTTTTT. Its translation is CASSPRTLAQSNEKLFF.

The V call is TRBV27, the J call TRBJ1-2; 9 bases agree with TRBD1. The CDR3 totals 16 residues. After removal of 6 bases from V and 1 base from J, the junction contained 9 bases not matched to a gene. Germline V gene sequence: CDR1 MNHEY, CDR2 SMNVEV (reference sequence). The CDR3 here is CASSPAGTGNNYGYTF. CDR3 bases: TGTGCCAGCAGCCCCGCCGGGACAGGGAATAACTATGGCTACACCTTC.

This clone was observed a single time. CDR3 sequence: CASSEDRVETEAFF. The CDR3 coding sequence is TGTGCCAGCAGTGAGGACAGGGTAGAAACTGAAGCTTTCTTT. The V call is TRBV6-1, the J call TRBJ1-1; 8 bases are a match to TRBD1. Germline loops: CDR1 MNHNS, CDR2 SASEGT. The V and J ends lost 3 bases and 5 bases, in that order; junction bases with no gene match: 5. The CDR3 length is 14 residues.

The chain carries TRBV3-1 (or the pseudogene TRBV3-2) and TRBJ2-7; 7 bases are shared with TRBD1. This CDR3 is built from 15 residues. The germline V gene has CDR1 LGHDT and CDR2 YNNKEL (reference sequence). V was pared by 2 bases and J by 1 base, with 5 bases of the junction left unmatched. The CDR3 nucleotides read TGTGCCAGCAGCCAAAGGGACAGACCATCCTACGAGCAGTACTTC. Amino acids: CASSQRDRPSYEQYF.

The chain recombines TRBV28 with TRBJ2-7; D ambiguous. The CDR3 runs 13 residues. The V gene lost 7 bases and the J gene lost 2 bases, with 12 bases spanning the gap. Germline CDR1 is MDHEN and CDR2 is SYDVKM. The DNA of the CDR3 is TGTGCCAGCATGAAAGGTCTAGCCTACGAGCAGTACTTC. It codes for CASMKGLAYEQYF. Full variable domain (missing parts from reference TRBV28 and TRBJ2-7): DVKVTQSSRYLVKRTGEKVFLECVQDMDHENMFWYRQDPGLGLRLIYFSYDVKMKEKGDIPEGYSVSREKKERFSLILESASTNQTSMYLCASMKGLAYEQYFGPGTRLTVT.

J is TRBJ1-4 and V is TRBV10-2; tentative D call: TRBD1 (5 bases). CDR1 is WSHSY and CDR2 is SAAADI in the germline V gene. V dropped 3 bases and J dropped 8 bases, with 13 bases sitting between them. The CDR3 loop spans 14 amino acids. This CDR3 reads CASSERGPREKLFF. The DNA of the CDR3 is TGCGCCAGCAGTGAAAGGGGCCCACGCGAAAAACTGTTTTTT.

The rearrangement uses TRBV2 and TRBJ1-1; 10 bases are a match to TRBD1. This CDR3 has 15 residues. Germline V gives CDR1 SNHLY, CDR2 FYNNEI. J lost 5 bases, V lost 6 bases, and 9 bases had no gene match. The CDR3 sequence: CASRQDRGRGTEAFF. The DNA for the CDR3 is TGTGCCAGCAGACAGGACAGGGGGAGGGGGACTGAAGCTTTCTTT.

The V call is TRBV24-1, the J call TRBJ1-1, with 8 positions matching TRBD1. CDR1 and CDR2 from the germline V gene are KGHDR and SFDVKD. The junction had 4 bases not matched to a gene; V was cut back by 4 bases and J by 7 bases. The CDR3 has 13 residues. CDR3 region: CATSEPGTGEAFF. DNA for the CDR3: TGTGCCACCAGTGAGCCCGGGACAGGTGAAGCTTTCTTT.

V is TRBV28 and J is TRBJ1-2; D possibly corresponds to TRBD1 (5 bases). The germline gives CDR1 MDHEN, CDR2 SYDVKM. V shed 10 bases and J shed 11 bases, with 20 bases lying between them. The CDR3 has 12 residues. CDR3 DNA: TGTGCCATCCAGGGCAGGTTCCCGAGGTACACCTTC. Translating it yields CAIQGRFPRYTF.

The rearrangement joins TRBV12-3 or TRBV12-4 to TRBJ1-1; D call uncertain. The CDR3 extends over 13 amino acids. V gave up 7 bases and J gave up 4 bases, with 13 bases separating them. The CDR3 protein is CASISVMVTEAFF. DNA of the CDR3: TGTGCCAGCATCAGTGTCATGGTCACTGAAGCTTTCTTT.

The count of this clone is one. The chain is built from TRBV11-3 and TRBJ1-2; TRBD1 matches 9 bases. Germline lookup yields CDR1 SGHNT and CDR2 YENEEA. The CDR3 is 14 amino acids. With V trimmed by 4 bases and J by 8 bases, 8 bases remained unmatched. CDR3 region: CASSSIQGARGYTF. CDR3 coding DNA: TGTGCCAGCAGCTCGATACAGGGGGCGCGAGGCTACACCTTC. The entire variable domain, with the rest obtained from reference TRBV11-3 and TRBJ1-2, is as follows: EAGVVQSPRYKIIEKKQPVAFWCNPISGHNTLYWYLQNLGQGPELLIRYENEEAVDDSQLPKDRFSAERLKGVDSTLKIQPAELGDSAVYLCASSSIQGARGYTFGSGTRLTVV.